The present T cell receptor (beta chain) was sequenced within a study of blood T cells in healthy people across ages. Trimming took off 2 bases at V and 0 bases at J, with 9 bases between the two ends. This CDR3 contains 15 residues. CDR1 is SGHTA, CDR2 FQGTGA, per germline. PCR was performed a second time for about 7 to 12 cycles using a sample-barcoded 5' primer and a J-beta primer mix. Every sample gave at least 2.5 million paired-end reads containing CDR3. TCRdb itself ran the 5' RACE reads through MiXCR, one entry per CDR3 protein. The sample shows about 680,000 distinct CDR3 sequences, 49% of them seen only once.

Sample: blood. This sequence originates from a woman in her sixties or seventies in good health. The rearrangement uses TRBV7-3 and TRBJ2-3; D might be TRBD2 (5 bases). This chain's CDR3 is CASSLFGGSTDTQYF. The CDR3 DNA sequence: TGTGCCAGCAGCTTATTTGGCGGGAGCACAGATACGCAGTATTTT.